Each of the 14 T cell receptor beta chains below was sequenced from the same sample in a study of CD8+CD57+ T cells in acquired aplastic anemia. The use of genomic DNA as template underpinned the TCR beta VDJ and CDR3 profiling. A single record per CDR3 protein comes from TCRdb applying MiXCR to the reads. Among approximately 260,000 distinct CDR3 sequences, approximately 79% were seen once, and the ten largest hold 35% to 50%. Patients who underwent sequencing had shown CD8+CD57+ cell expansion by flow cytometry. The sample was sorted CD4+, CD8+, or CD8+CD57+ T cells (not recorded which) from PBMCs. The source of these receptors is a human donor with aplastic anemia.

Comment on this clonotype: Here the CDR3 omits its conserved ending phenylalanine or tryptophan, so a read error is the likely source. It is unclear where the CDR3 begins or ends on the DNA, so no DNA is shown, and the CDR3 is as TCRdb lists it. The V call is TRBV7-7, the J call TRBJ2-1; no DNA check was done on the table's D call, TRBD1. The CDR3 adds up to 13 amino acids, both ends counted. CDR1 SSHAT and CDR2 FNYEAQ come from the germline V gene (reference sequence). CDR3 in amino acids: CAVLGGAVTQYFG.

A word on this clonotype: The CDR3 ends on some other residue instead of the conserved phenylalanine or tryptophan, so this is likely a read error. The limits of the CDR3 on the DNA are not certain, so only TCRdb's listed CDR3 is given. The CDR3 sequence is CASRGGGASNYYYGP. V and J are TRBV2 and TRBJ1-2; the table's D call, TRBD1, was not checked against the DNA. Per the germline V gene, CDR1 is SNHLY and CDR2 is FYNNEI. The CDR3 numbers 15 amino acids, ends counted.

Comments on this clonotype: Likely a read error: the CDR3 ends without its conserved phenylalanine or tryptophan. The DNA is omitted, as the CDR3 cannot be located on it reliably, and the CDR3 follows TCRdb's listing. The chain employs TRBV7-8 and TRBJ2-3; TRBD2, the D gene given by the table, was not confirmed from the DNA. The V gene's germline CDR1 is SGHVS and CDR2 FQNEAQ. The CDR3 sequence runs 13 residues, both termini included. CDR3 residues: CASSLGGSPDTHY.

The rearrangement links TRBV14 to TRBJ2-7, with 8 bases matching TRBD1. The germline CDR1 and CDR2 sequences are SGHDN and FVKESK. After removal of 4 bases from V and 0 bases from J, the junction contained 5 bases not matched to a gene. There are 15 residues in the CDR3. CDR3 residues: CASSLLGQGSYEQYF. The CDR3 DNA reads as TGTGCCAGCAGCCTCTTAGGACAGGGCTCCTACGAGCAGTACTTC.

Regarding this clonotype: Without the conserved terminal phenylalanine or tryptophan, this CDR3 likely stems from a read error. The limits of the CDR3 on the DNA are not certain, so only TCRdb's listed CDR3 is given. The chain employs TRBV7-9 and TRBJ2-1; TRBD2, as called in the table, went unchecked against the DNA. CDR1 is SEHNR and CDR2 is FQNEAQ in the germline V gene (reference sequence). The CDR3 comprises 13 residues, both ends counted. CDR3 sequence reads: CASSQGIGGRMSE.

The chain uses TRBV9 and TRBJ2-3; 9 bases fit TRBD2. The CDR3 totals 14 residues. V lost 4 bases to trimming and J lost 13 bases; unmatched junction nucleotides: 13. Germline CDR1 SGDLS, CDR2 YYNGEE. The CDR3 region has the DNA TGTGCCAGCAGCTCAGCGGGAGGTCGGGCCAACGAGTATTTT. This sequence encodes CASSSAGGRANEYF.

This clonotype turned up a few times. This rearrangement joins TRBV11-3 to TRBJ2-1; D gene unclear. V was pared by 5 bases and J by 8 bases, with 13 bases between. Germline-derived CDR1 and CDR2 are SGHNT and YENEEA. The CDR3 totals 13 residues. CDR3 bases: TGTGCCAGCAGCGATGGGCGGATCGATGAGCAGTTCTTC. Translating it yields CASSDGRIDEQFF.

V usage is TRBV7-2 and J usage is TRBJ1-2, with D unresolved. This CDR3 comprises 14 residues. Germline CDR1 is SGHTA and CDR2 is FQGNSA. V lost 1 base, J lost 6 bases, and 12 bases lay in between. CDR3 protein: CASSLGALMNGYTF. CDR3 in DNA: TGTGCCAGCAGCTTAGGTGCGCTAATGAATGGCTACACCTTC.

Of note for this clonotype: This likely comes from a read error, as the CDR3 has no conserved phenylalanine or tryptophan at its end. The DNA is left out, because the CDR3 cannot be placed on it with certainty; the CDR3 is given as TCRdb lists it. This chain links TRBV7-2 with TRBJ2-1; the D segment call TRBD1 is taken from the table without a DNA check. The CDR3 extends over 13 residues, inclusive of both ends. Germline lookup yields CDR1 SGHTA and CDR2 FQGNSA. The CDR3 loop is CASSLTPGADQCY.

This clonotype has only a few counts. The chain combines TRBV7-2 with TRBJ2-7; no reliable D call. V was pared by 2 bases and J by 3 bases, with 23 bases between. Germline V CDR1 and CDR2: SGHTA, FQGNSA. This CDR3 comprises 18 residues. CDR3 sequence reads: CASSLLSSTKQFFYEQYV. CDR3 sequence (DNA): TGTGCCAGCAGCTTACTCTCCTCCACTAAGCAGTTCTTCTACGAGCAGTACGTC.

As concerns this clonotype: The junction and the germline gene differ at one end; a read error may be behind it. The V call is TRBV9, the J call TRBJ2-3; D unresolved. From germline, CDR1 is SGDLS and CDR2 YYNGEE. The CDR3 runs to 14 residues. In DNA, the CDR3 is TGTGCCAGCAGCGTAGGGTCAGATACGCAGTCGCATTATTTT. This encodes CASSVGSDTQSHYF.

The chain recombines TRBV20-1 with TRBJ1-6; D is unclear. Germline V CDR1 and CDR2: DFQATT, SNEGSKA (reference sequence). This CDR3 comprises 16 residues. Trimming shortened V by 4 bases and J by 2 bases, and 15 bases separated the two germline ends. CDR3 protein: CSATTSIRTYNSPLHF. The CDR3, as DNA: TGCAGTGCTACAACATCGATCAGGACCTATAATTCACCCCTCCACTTT.

J is TRBJ1-1 and V is TRBV19; D unclear. Trimming took 10 bases from V and 7 from J, leaving 13 bases between them. The CDR3 extends over 11 amino acids. Germline CDR1 reads LNHDA; CDR2 reads SQIVND (reference sequence). CDR3 bases: TGTGCCACCTCCGACGGCGGTGAAGCTTTCTTT. Its protein product is CATSDGGEAFF.

This clonotype was observed a single time. One junction end does not reproduce the germline sequence, and a read error may be involved. This rearrangement joins TRBV2 to TRBJ1-2; TRBD1 might be the D (6 bases). This CDR3 comprises 16 residues. Germline CDR1 reads SNHLY; CDR2 reads FYNNEI. The CDR3 sequence: CASSARDTGLEYGYPF. CDR3 coding DNA: TGTGCCAGCAGCGCACGGGACACGGGCTTGGAGTATGGCTACCCCTTC. The full variable domain, with the rest looked up from reference TRBV2 and TRBJ1-2, is EPEVTQTPSHQVTQMGQEVILRCVPISNHLYFYWYRQILGQKVEFLVSFYNNEISEKSEIFDDQFSVERPDGSNFTLKIRSTKLEDSAMYFCASSARDTGLEYGYPFGSGTRLTVV.